Listed below are T cell receptor beta chains from one sample, sequenced in a study of cytomegalovirus exposure and HLA in healthy donors. Here immunoSEQ multiplex PCR was the method, and the copy in TCRdb shows in-frame clones only, minus some. The sample yields 160,000 or so clones, 70% to 85% seen once. The sequenced material came from PBMCs. Receptor source: a male donor in good health and CMV-seronegative. CDR3s include the opening cysteine and the closing phenylalanine or tryptophan. Each record gives: CDR3 DNA, CDR3 protein, D gene, J gene, V gene, clone size. A D gene is named only where the DNA matches it firmly. Where a row states a size, it is once, few, many or the class of an expanded clone; other rows omit it.

TGTGCCAGCAGCCCCGGGACAGGGAGAGGGCAGCCCCAGCATTTT	CASSPGTGRGQPQHF	TRBD1	TRBJ1-5	TRBV7-2	.
TGTGCCAGTAGTATGGACAGAGTGAACACTGAAGCTTTCTTT	CASSMDRVNTEAFF	.	TRBJ1-1	TRBV19	.
TGCGCCAGCAGCCCGGCTATTGGACTAGCGGGAGACGAGCAGTACTTC	CASSPAIGLAGDEQYF	TRBD2	TRBJ2-7	TRBV4-3	few
TGTGCCAGCAGTGAAGGGACAAGGTTCGGGGAGCTGTTTTTT	CASSEGTRFGELFF	.	TRBJ2-2	TRBV6-1	.
TGTGCCAGCAACTCCGCCCAGGGAAACGAGCAGTACTTC	CASNSAQGNEQYF	.	TRBJ2-7	TRBV28	.
TGTGCCAGCAGTTCCCTGCCAGGGGCTTATGGCTACACCTTC	CASSSLPGAYGYTF	.	TRBJ1-2	TRBV28	.
TGTGCCAGCAACTCCCTGGGACAGGGGGCTTACGAGCAGTACTTC	CASNSLGQGAYEQYF	TRBD1	TRBJ2-7	TRBV28	.
TGTGCCAGCAGCTTAACCCCTTTTGGACAGGGAGCTACTGAAGCTTTCTTT	CASSLTPFGQGATEAFF	TRBD1	TRBJ1-1	TRBV7-2	.
TGTGCCAGCAGTTACTCGACTCGGGGAAGATCCTATGGCTACACCTTC	CASSYSTRGRSYGYTF	.	TRBJ1-2	TRBV6-6	.
TGTGCCAGTAGTATTTCAGGGAATAGCAATCAGCCCCAGCATTTT	CASSISGNSNQPQHF	.	TRBJ1-5	TRBV19	.
TGTGCCAGCAGTTACGGGCTAGCGGGAGTCTACGAGCAGTACTTC	CASSYGLAGVYEQYF	TRBD2	TRBJ2-7	TRBV6-5	.
TGCGCCAGCAGCTTGGGTTTACTAGCGGGGAACTACGAGCAGTACTTC	CASSLGLLAGNYEQYF	TRBD2	TRBJ2-7	TRBV5-1	.
TGTGCCAGCAGCTTATTCAGGGGGGCCGGCACTGAAGCTTTCTTT	CASSLFRGAGTEAFF	TRBD1	TRBJ1-1	TRBV7-8	once
TGTGCCAGTAGTATGGGGGGAGAGAGAAATAACTATGGCTACACCTTC	CASSMGGERNNYGYTF	.	TRBJ1-2	TRBV19	.
TGTGCCAGCTCACCACCCCACGTCCCGGGAGCCGCTAATGAAAAACTGTTTTTT	CASSPPHVPGAANEKLFF	.	TRBJ1-4	TRBV18	.
TGTGCCAGCAGCCCGGGGGTTCTAGCGGGGGCGTCCTACAATGAGCAGTTCTTC	CASSPGVLAGASYNEQFF	TRBD2	TRBJ2-1	TRBV7-8	.